The sequence of this T cell receptor beta chain was determined in a study of blood T cells in healthy people across ages. Broader study findings: A greater number of naive CD4+ cells and higher diversity distinguished long-lived donors from aged donors. Older age went with lower TCR beta diversity per million T cells, in a roughly linear way.

This CDR3 has 13 amino acids. The V and J ends lost 7 bases and 2 bases respectively, with 13 bases between them. Germline lookup yields CDR1 SQVTM and CDR2 ANQGSEA. Every donor gave about 9 milliliters of peripheral blood. Through a sample-barcoded 5' primer and a J-beta primer mix, a second PCR was run for roughly 7 to 11 cycles. Every single cDNA molecule received a tag from a template-switch adaptor with 12 random nucleotides. One entry per CDR3 protein, called by TCRdb with MiXCR from the 5' RACE reads. The sample shows hundreds of thousands of distinct CDR3 sequences, roughly 43% of them seen only once. This clonotype was counted at least ten times. Its antigen is currently unknown.

Sequenced sample: blood. The rearrangement links TRBV29-1 to TRBJ2-3; D may be TRBD1 (5 bases). The TCR was taken from a woman between 55 and 75 years old in good health. CDR3 nucleotides: TGCAGCGGACGACTTGGGGCCACAGATACGCAGTATTTT. Its protein is CSGRLGATDTQYF.